The entry below describes one T cell receptor (beta chain). Its antigen is still unknown. This specimen comes from a study of CXCR3-negative and CXCR3-positive naive CD8 T cells. Study-wide background: Libraries each contributed about 1.5 +/- 0.3 million TRB reads, for roughly 140 million in total.

Researchers reported sorting every CD8+ T cell subset in triplicate, under 350,000 cells per sort. Germline values: CDR1 MDHEN, CDR2 SYDVKM. This CDR3 has 12 amino acids. Whole-study results and caveats: A higher hydrophobicity marked the TRB CDR3s of CXCR3-positive naive cells versus CXCR3-negative naive cells. Between one naive subset and the other, surface CD5 was comparable, and TCR strength was inferred from TRB CDR3 properties.

Preparation of TRB cDNA libraries relied on 5' RACE carrying UMI labels. TCRdb re-called the 5' RACE reads, yielding one record per CDR3 amino acid sequence without DNA. The sample has under 150,000 distinct CDR3 sequences, and its top ten clones hold 0.25% to 0.35%. The sample taken for sequencing was naive CXCR3+ CD8+ T cells from blood. Subset reported: CD45RO-CCR7+CD27+CD95- naive CD8+ T cells expressing CXCR3 (TNR3+). This rearrangement joins TRBV28 to TRBJ1-2. The source of this sequence is a human donor in good health. Some clones in this sample may be carry-over from other donors' samples. CDR3 sequence reads: CASSLGGPHYTF.